These 32 T cell receptor beta chains were all obtained from the same sample, sequenced in a study of cytomegalovirus exposure and HLA in healthy donors (dated by TCRdb to 2015 to 2018). Library method: the immunoSEQ multiplex PCR assay. For the multiplex PCR, a mixture combining 60 forward primers for TCR Vbeta segments and 13 reverse primers for TCR Jbeta segments was used. The immuneACCESS repertoire file appears here via TCRdb, limited to in-frame rearrangements. These files lack a portion of the clones; in checked studies, under half of the deficit traces to unresolved V genes, and the cause of the others is not known. The sample contains about 170,000 clones, about 76% of them found a single time. The ten largest clonotypes hold under 5.5% of the sample. Material: PBMCs. These receptors were taken from a woman between 18 and 29 years old in good health and CMV-seropositive.

V gene TRBV5-4 combines with J gene TRBJ2-1, with D possibly matching TRBD2 (5 bases). CDR1 SGHNT and CDR2 YYREEE come from the germline V gene (reference sequence). The V and J ends lost 2 bases and 6 bases respectively, with 15 bases between them. The length of the CDR3 is 15 residues. CDR3: CASSLEEGTFNEQFF. The CDR3 DNA sequence: TGTGCCAGCAGCTTAGAAGAGGGTACCTTCAATGAGCAGTTCTTC.

The chain links TRBV18 to TRBJ2-7; D is uncertain. CDR3 length: 13 amino acids. Germline values: CDR1 KGHSH, CDR2 LQKENI. The V gene lost 5 bases and the J gene lost 7 bases, with 15 bases spanning the gap. The CDR3 loop reads CASSDPQAREQYF. CDR3 nucleotide sequence: TGTGCCAGCTCAGACCCGCAGGCTCGGGAGCAGTACTTC.

This rearrangement joins TRBV19 to TRBJ2-7; D is undetermined. V was shortened by 5 bases and J by 3 bases, with 8 bases between the two germline ends. The CDR3 is made up of 12 amino acids. CDR1 LNHDA and CDR2 SQIVND come from the germline V gene (reference sequence). The CDR3 region is CASSANLYEQYF. CDR3 coding DNA: TGTGCCAGTAGTGCGAACCTCTACGAGCAGTACTTC.

This chain links TRBV11-2 with TRBJ2-1, with a tentative D call TRBD1 (5 bases). The V end was cut by 5 bases, the J end by 4 bases, with 18 bases between. Germline V gene lookup returns CDR1 SGHAT and CDR2 FQNNGV. This CDR3 region has 16 residues. The CDR3 nucleotides read TGTGCCAGCAGCCCCCGCGGTCAGGGTGCTTACAATGAGCAGTTCTTC. Translation: CASSPRGQGAYNEQFF.

Details on this clone: At the DNA level, this CDR3 is encoded by other sequences in the same sample as well. The CDR3 reads CSASGGETQYF. CDR3 DNA sequence: TGCAGTGCTAGCGGGGGGGAGACCCAGTACTTC. The rearrangement joins TRBV20-1 to TRBJ2-5, with TRBD2 matching over 7 bases. The CDR3 consists of 11 residues. Per germline, CDR1 DFQATT and CDR2 SNEGSKA (reference sequence). Losses at the gene ends were 3 bases for V and 5 bases for J; bases not matched to a gene: 0.

This clone was recorded a few times. V gene TRBV27 combines with J gene TRBJ1-5; 8 bases align to TRBD1. The germline CDR1 and CDR2 sequences are MNHEY and SMNVEV (reference sequence). J gave up 4 bases and V 5 bases, and 1 base lay outside the gene matches. The CDR3 is 13 amino acids. The CDR3 sequence is CASSRTGNQPQHF. CDR3 coding DNA: TGTGCCAGCAGTCGGACAGGGAATCAGCCCCAGCATTTT.

The chain couples TRBV30 to TRBJ1-1; D might be TRBD1 (5 bases). V gave up 1 base and J gave up 3 bases, with 9 bases separating them. CDR1 and CDR2 from the germline V gene are GTSNPN and SVGIG (reference sequence). CDR3 length equals 13 residues. In DNA, the CDR3 is TGTGCCTGGAGTGAACGGGGGGACACTGAAGCTTTCTTT. It translates to CAWSERGDTEAFF.

This clone turned up a few times. This chain connects TRBV5-6 to TRBJ1-6; 7 bases align to TRBD1. The CDR3 loop spans 14 amino acids. Germline V gene lookup returns CDR1 SGHDT and CDR2 YYEEEE. Trimming cost V 5 bases and J 9 bases; bases outside gene matches: 8. CDR3 nucleotides: TGTGCCAGCAGAAAAACAGGGGATGTTTCACCCCTCCACTTT. Amino acid sequence: CASRKTGDVSPLHF.

This clone was detected once. The V gene is TRBV5-1, the J gene TRBJ2-5; 7 nucleotides line up with TRBD1. The junction had 4 bases not matched to a gene; V was cut back by 0 bases and J by 5 bases. The CDR3 covers 14 residues. Germline V gene sequence: CDR1 SGHRS, CDR2 YFSETQ. For the CDR3, the DNA is TGCGCCAGCAGCTTGGGAGGGGGCGCGGAGACCCAGTACTTC. It specifies CASSLGGGAETQYF.

The V and J genes are TRBV7-8 and TRBJ1-2; D may be TRBD1 (5 bases). CDR1 and CDR2 (germline): SGHVS, FQNEAQ. V was clipped by 5 bases and J by 5 bases, with 9 bases between them. This CDR3 spans 12 amino acids. CDR3 DNA sequence: TGTGCCAGCAGCCGGGGGGGGTATGGCTACACCTTC. Translation: CASSRGGYGYTF.

This sequence joins TRBV27 and TRBJ1-4; tentative D call: TRBD1 (5 bases). Per the germline V gene, CDR1 is MNHEY and CDR2 is SMNVEV (reference sequence). This CDR3 has 16 amino acids. Trimming removed 5 bases at V and 4 bases at J, with 17 bases between. Here the CDR3 DNA reads TGTGCCAGCAGTCAAAGGGATACAGGATATAATGAAAAACTGTTTTTT. It is translated as CASSQRDTGYNEKLFF.

In DNA, the CDR3 is TGTGCCAGCAGCTTTGGGGCCCTCGCGAATTCACCCCTCCACTTT. This codes for CASSFGALANSPLHF. This chain links TRBV5-6 with TRBJ1-6; TRBD1 is a possible D gene (5 bases). V lost 2 bases, J lost 7 bases, and 13 bases lay in between. Germline V gives CDR1 SGHDT, CDR2 YYEEEE. This CDR3 is built from 15 residues. Full variable domain (missing parts from reference TRBV5-6 and TRBJ1-6): DAGVTQSPTHLIKTRGQQVTLRCSPKSGHDTVSWYQQALGQGPQFIFQYYEEEERQRGNFPDRFSGHQFPNYSSELNVNALLLGDSALYLCASSFGALANSPLHFGNGTRLTVT.

This clone was seen a handful of times. CDR3 DNA: TGTGCCTCAGGGTCTAATGAAAAACTGTTTTTT. Protein sequence: CASGSNEKLFF. The J gene is TRBJ1-4, the V gene TRBV30, with D maybe TRBD1 (5 bases). There are 11 residues in the CDR3. From germline, CDR1 is GTSNPN and CDR2 SVGIG (reference sequence). Trimming removed 7 bases from V and 3 bases from J, with 6 bases in between.

V is TRBV4-2 and J is TRBJ2-1; 8 positions agree with TRBD2. V lost 0 bases to trimming and J lost 2 bases; unmatched junction nucleotides: 9. Germline-derived CDR1 and CDR2 are LGHNA and YNFKEQ. The CDR3 extends over 18 amino acids. The CDR3 DNA reads as TGTGCCAGCAGCCAAGATAGCTTAAGAGCGGGGGCCTACAATGAGCAGTTCTTC. As protein: CASSQDSLRAGAYNEQFF.

On this clone itself: The identical CDR3 is also encoded by other nucleotide sequences in the sample. V gene TRBV5-6 combines with J gene TRBJ1-1; unclear D gene. Germline V lookup: CDR1 SGHDT, CDR2 YYEEEE. The CDR3 has 13 amino acids. Trimming cost V 0 bases and J 1 base, with 4 bases left between them. The CDR3 nucleotides are TGTGCCAGCAGCTTGGGCGGGAACACTGAAGCTTTCTTT. Translated, it gives CASSLGGNTEAFF. The full variable domain, its missing parts supplied by reference TRBV5-6 and TRBJ1-1, is DAGVTQSPTHLIKTRGQQVTLRCSPKSGHDTVSWYQQALGQGPQFIFQYYEEEERQRGNFPDRFSGHQFPNYSSELNVNALLLGDSALYLCASSLGGNTEAFFGQGTRLTVV.

This clone was observed a handful of times. This sequence joins TRBV29-1 and TRBJ2-3; TRBD2 agrees at 8 bases. Germline V gene data show CDR1 as SQVTM and CDR2 as ANQGSEA. V lost 6 bases and J lost 2; bases outside the gene matches: 7. This CDR3 has 14 amino acids. The CDR3 DNA reads as TGCAGCGTGGTAGCGGGATCCCCCACAGATACGCAGTATTTT. This gives the protein CSVVAGSPTDTQYF.

The CDR3 is CASRDRVSSPLHF. The CDR3 DNA sequence: TGTGCCAGCAGAGACAGGGTCTCTTCACCCCTCCACTTT. V is TRBV28 and J is TRBJ1-6; 7 bases line up with TRBD1. This CDR3 comprises 13 residues. Germline V gives CDR1 MDHEN, CDR2 SYDVKM. The V gene end was trimmed by 6 bases and the J gene end by 9 bases; junction bases not matched to a gene: 5.

Points on this clone: The junction shows a germline mismatch at one end, possibly a read error. V and J are TRBV7-2 and TRBJ1-1, with 7 bases lining up with TRBD1. There are 16 residues in the CDR3. CDR1 SGHTA and CDR2 FQGNSA come from the germline V gene. Here the CDR3 reads CASSLGGGAVNTEALF. Here the CDR3 DNA reads TGTGCCAGCAGCTTAGGAGGGGGCGCGGTGAACACTGAAGCTCTCTTT.

The chain joins TRBV7-3 to TRBJ2-5, with a possible D match to TRBD2 (5 bases). The J call may be faulty, since TRBJ2-7 better matches the DNA end. CDR3 length: 14 residues. CDR1 and CDR2 from the germline V gene are SGHTA and FQGTGA. This CDR3 reads CASSLVGVGYEQYF. DNA of the CDR3: TGTGCCAGCAGCTTAGTCGGGGTGGGCTACGAGCAGTACTTC.

V usage is TRBV7-9 and J usage is TRBJ1-6; weak D call: TRBD1 (6 bases). V dropped 5 bases and J dropped 7 bases, with 15 bases sitting between them. CDR3 length: 15 residues. The germline CDR1 and CDR2 sequences are SEHNR and FQNEAQ (reference sequence). CDR3 region: CASSPGAGSNSPLHF. Written as DNA, the CDR3 is TGTGCCAGCAGCCCAGGGGCAGGTTCAAATTCACCCCTCCACTTT.

The chain uses TRBV5-1 and TRBJ1-4; TRBD1 is a possible D gene (6 bases). This CDR3 spans 15 amino acids. V was pared by 0 bases and J by 4 bases, with 10 bases between. Germline V CDR1 and CDR2: SGHRS, YFSETQ. The CDR3 spells CASSLAAGDNEKLFF. CDR3 DNA sequence: TGCGCCAGCAGCTTGGCGGCAGGGGATAATGAAAAACTGTTTTTT. The entire variable domain, with the rest obtained from reference TRBV5-1 and TRBJ1-4, is as follows: KAGVTQTPRYLIKTRGQQVTLSCSPISGHRSVSWYQQTPGQGLQFLFEYFSETQRNKGNFPGRFSGRQFSNSRSEMNVSTLELGDSALYLCASSLAAGDNEKLFFGSGTQLSVL.

This sequence joins TRBV27 and TRBJ1-5; 8 nucleotides match TRBD1. This CDR3 spans 16 amino acids. Germline values: CDR1 MNHEY, CDR2 SMNVEV (reference sequence). The J segment lost 2 bases and the V segment lost 8 bases, leaving 11 bases of the junction unmatched. The CDR3, as DNA: TGTGCCAGCTCCTCAGGGGGCGGTCGTGGCAATCAGCCCCAGCATTTT. Amino acid sequence: CASSSGGGRGNQPQHF.

This clone was detected a few times. The chain is built from TRBV9 and TRBJ2-3; a weak D match, TRBD2 (6 bases). Between the trimmed V and J ends, which lost 4 bases and 3 bases, there was a span of 18 bases. CDR1 SGDLS and CDR2 YYNGEE come from the germline V gene. The CDR3 loop spans 16 amino acids. CDR3 amino acids: CASSPLPGGPTDTQYF. CDR3 sequence (DNA): TGTGCCAGCAGCCCACTCCCCGGAGGGCCAACAGATACGCAGTATTTT.

This clone was counted a single time. This chain joins TRBV30 and TRBJ1-2; 8 nucleotides match TRBD1. Germline V gene lookup returns CDR1 GTSNPN and CDR2 SVGIG (reference sequence). The CDR3 spans 16 residues. Trimming removed 3 bases from V and 4 bases from J; junction bases left unmatched: 13. DNA of the CDR3: TGTGCCTGGAGGGGTGCCAGGGGGCGGTCGAGCTATGGCTACACCTTC. It encodes CAWRGARGRSSYGYTF.

V gene TRBV5-3 combines with J gene TRBJ1-1; D is ambiguous. TRBV5-3 is recorded as an ORF, its role being uncertain. CDR3 length: 15 amino acids. The V end lost 1 base, the J end lost 4 bases, and 14 bases lay between the germline ends. As DNA, the CDR3 is TGTGCCAGAAGCTTGTGCGGGCCGGCGGGCACTGAAGCTTTCTTT. Encoded protein: CARSLCGPAGTEAFF.

The V and J genes are TRBV7-2 and TRBJ2-7, with D possibly matching TRBD1 (7 bases). The ends were cut back, 5 bases at V and 3 bases at J, with 17 bases in the middle. CDR3 length: 15 residues. The germline CDR1 and CDR2 sequences are SGHTA and FQGNSA. CDR3 DNA sequence: TGTGCCAGCAGCGCGGGACAGAGTCAAAACTACGAGCAGTACTTC. It specifies CASSAGQSQNYEQYF.

This chain links TRBV2 with TRBJ1-5; no reliable D call. The CDR3 totals 13 residues. Germline CDR1 SNHLY, CDR2 FYNNEI. Trimming cost V 6 bases and J 7 bases, with 13 bases left between them. The CDR3: CASRAGRIQPQHF. In DNA, the CDR3 is TGTGCCAGCAGGGCGGGCCGGATCCAGCCCCAGCATTTT. The full variable domain, rest sourced from reference TRBV2 and TRBJ1-5, is EPEVTQTPSHQVTQMGQEVILRCVPISNHLYFYWYRQILGQKVEFLVSFYNNEISEKSEIFDDQFSVERPDGSNFTLKIRSTKLEDSAMYFCASRAGRIQPQHFGDGTRLSIL.

The chain carries TRBV19 and TRBJ1-2; D is ambiguous. This CDR3 spans 17 amino acids. Trimming removed 6 bases from V and 1 base from J, with 21 bases in between. Looked up from germline, CDR1 is LNHDA and CDR2 is SQIVND (reference sequence). As DNA, the CDR3 is TGTGCCAGTAGCGAGGGTCCCCTAGGTCGGGGTAACTATGGCTACACCTTC. Protein product: CASSEGPLGRGNYGYTF.

Only a few counts were recorded for this clone. The chain uses TRBV4-1 and TRBJ1-1; TRBD1 is a possible D gene (6 bases). Trimming took off 2 bases at V and 0 bases at J, with 13 bases between the two ends. The CDR3 has 16 amino acids. Germline loops: CDR1 MGHRA, CDR2 YSYEKL. CDR3 sequence reads: CASSQTARGLNTEAFF. The CDR3 coding sequence is TGCGCCAGCAGCCAAACCGCCAGGGGATTGAACACTGAAGCTTTCTTT.

The V gene is TRBV15, the J gene TRBJ2-3, with D possibly TRBD1 on 6 matching bases. V was clipped by 4 bases and J by 8 bases, with 16 bases between them. Germline assignment: CDR1 LNHNV and CDR2 YYDKDF (reference sequence). The CDR3 has 14 amino acids. In DNA, the CDR3 is TGTGCCACCAGCAAGGACGTTAAAGGGGGTACGCAGTATTTT. Its translation: CATSKDVKGGTQYF.

The rearrangement joins TRBV5-5 to TRBJ1-5; no firm D call. V gave up 7 bases and J gave up 2 bases, with 16 bases separating them. This CDR3 region has 15 residues. Looked up from germline, CDR1 is SGHKS and CDR2 is YYEKEE (reference sequence). The CDR3 protein is CASGYGLLGNQPQHF. The CDR3 DNA reads TGTGCCAGCGGATACGGACTTTTGGGCAATCAGCCCCAGCATTTT.

The chain carries TRBV5-1 and TRBJ2-7; 9 bases match TRBD1. The V segment lost 4 bases and the J segment 2 bases; nucleotides outside the gene matches: 10. The CDR3 is made up of 16 amino acids. The germline V gene encodes CDR1 SGHRS and CDR2 YFSETQ. CDR3: CASSKLGQGLPYEQYF. Here the CDR3 DNA reads TGCGCCAGCAGCAAATTAGGACAGGGGTTACCCTACGAGCAGTACTTC.